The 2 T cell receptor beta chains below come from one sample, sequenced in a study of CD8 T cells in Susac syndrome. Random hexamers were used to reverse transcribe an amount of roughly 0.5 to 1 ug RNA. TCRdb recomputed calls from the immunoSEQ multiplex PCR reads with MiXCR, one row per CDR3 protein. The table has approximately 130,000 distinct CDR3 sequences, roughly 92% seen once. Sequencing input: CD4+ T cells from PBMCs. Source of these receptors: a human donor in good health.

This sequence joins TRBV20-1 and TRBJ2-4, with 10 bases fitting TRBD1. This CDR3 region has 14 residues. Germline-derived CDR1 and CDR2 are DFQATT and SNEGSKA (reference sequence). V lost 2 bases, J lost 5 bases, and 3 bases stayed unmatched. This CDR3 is CSARLTGGQNIQYF. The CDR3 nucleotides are TGCAGTGCTAGACTGACAGGGGGCCAAAACATTCAGTACTTC.

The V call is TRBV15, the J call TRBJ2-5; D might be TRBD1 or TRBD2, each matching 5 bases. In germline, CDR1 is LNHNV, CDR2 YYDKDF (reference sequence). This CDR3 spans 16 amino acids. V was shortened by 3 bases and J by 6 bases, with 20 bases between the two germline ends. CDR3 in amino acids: CATSSYNRDLRKTQYF. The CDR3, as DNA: TGTGCCACCAGCAGCTATAATAGGGACCTGCGGAAGACCCAGTACTTC.